Below, one T cell receptor (beta chain) is given with its context. As originally analysed: It was from reference gene primer amplification that nucleated cell counts were estimated. Produced via immunoSEQ multiplex PCR; TCRdb's table is partial and in-frame only. That table gives V, J and clone size, and the DNA gave D and trimming. This table holds 200,000 to 250,000 clones, 75% to 85% found once. The data were obtained in a study of blood T cell repertoires in COVID-19. Study in general: There were acute and convalescent COVID-19 samples, and they came from the United States, Italy and Spain. T cells, B-cell-depleted T cells, or PBMCs supplied cDNA or gDNA.

Sequences were obtained from peripheral blood. The origin of this receptor is a man between 45 and 60 years old with active or convalescent COVID-19.

CDR3 in amino acids: CASSYGRGWADTQYF. CDR3 DNA: TGTGCCAGCAGTTACGGGCGGGGCTGGGCAGATACGCAGTATTTT. The V gene is TRBV6-2 or TRBV6-3, the J gene TRBJ2-3, with TRBD2 as a possible D gene (6 bases). CDR1 MNHEY and CDR2 SVGEGT come from the germline V gene. Trimming shortened V by 2 bases and J by 4 bases, and 13 bases separated the two germline ends. The CDR3 spans 15 residues.